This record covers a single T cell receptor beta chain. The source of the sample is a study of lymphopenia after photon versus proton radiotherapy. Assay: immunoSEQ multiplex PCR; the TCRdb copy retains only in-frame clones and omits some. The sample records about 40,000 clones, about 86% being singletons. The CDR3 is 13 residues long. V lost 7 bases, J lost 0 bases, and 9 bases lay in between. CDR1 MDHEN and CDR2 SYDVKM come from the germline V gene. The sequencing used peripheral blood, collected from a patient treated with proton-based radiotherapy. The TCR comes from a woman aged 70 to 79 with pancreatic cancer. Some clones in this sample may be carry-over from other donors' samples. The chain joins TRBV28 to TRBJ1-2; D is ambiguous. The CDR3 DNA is TGTGCCAGCAAAGACGCAACTAACTATGGCTACACCTTC. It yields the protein CASKDATNYGYTF.